These 18 T cell receptor beta chains were sequenced from one sample in a study of blood T cell repertoires in COVID-19. Profiled with immunoSEQ multiplex PCR; TCRdb holds only in-frame clones, not every one. This table holds 70,000 to 100,000 clones, nearly 90% found once. Sequenced: peripheral blood. The origin of the receptors is a woman older than 75 with active or convalescent COVID-19.

V gene TRBV10-2 combines with J gene TRBJ2-1; 10 positions agree with TRBD2. The CDR3 runs 16 residues. The junction had 8 bases not matched to a gene; V was cut back by 2 bases and J by 7 bases. Germline CDR1 and CDR2: WSHSY and SAAADI. The CDR3 loop is CASSERSGRAGNEQFF. In DNA, the CDR3 is TGCGCCAGCAGTGAGAGGAGCGGGAGGGCAGGGAATGAGCAGTTCTTC.

The V call is TRBV19, the J call TRBJ2-2; 10 bases match TRBD2. Trimming at V came to 4 bases and at J to 5 bases, leaving 7 bases not matched to a gene. Germline V lookup: CDR1 LNHDA, CDR2 SQIVND (reference sequence). The CDR3 has 16 residues. Here the CDR3 DNA reads TGTGCCAGTAGTACAAGCGGGAGGGCGGGGACCGGGGAGCTGTTTTTT. It is translated as CASSTSGRAGTGELFF.

The chain uses TRBV10-3 and TRBJ2-1; TRBD1 matches at 8 bases. The CDR3 spans 14 residues. V shed 10 bases, J shed 5 bases, and the junction held 10 bases outside the gene matches. Looked up from germline, CDR1 is ENHRY and CDR2 is SYGVKD. CDR3: CATKSGGSDNEQFF. CDR3 bases: TGTGCCACAAAGTCAGGGGGCTCGGACAATGAGCAGTTCTTC.

The chain joins TRBV28 to TRBJ2-1; 8 positions match TRBD2. J lost 0 bases, V lost 4 bases, and 5 bases had no gene match. Germline V CDR1 and CDR2: MDHEN, SYDVKM. This CDR3 spans 16 amino acids. The CDR3 loop is CASSYSSGLSYNEQFF. The CDR3 nucleotides are TGTGCCAGCAGTTACTCTAGCGGGCTCTCCTACAATGAGCAGTTCTTC.

The rearrangement uses TRBV10-3 and TRBJ2-3; 9 positions agree with TRBD2. Germline trimming cut 10 bases from V and 1 base from J; bases unmatched to any gene: 9. Germline values: CDR1 ENHRY, CDR2 SYGVKD. The CDR3 sequence is 15 residues long. CDR3 coding DNA: TGTGCCACCGCGCGGACTAGCGATGGCACAGATACGCAGTATTTT. Protein sequence: CATARTSDGTDTQYF.

The chain couples TRBV7-8 to TRBJ1-1; a weak D match, TRBD1 (6 bases). The V end lost 5 bases, the J end lost 12 bases, and 22 bases lay between the germline ends. The V gene's germline CDR1 is SGHVS and CDR2 FQNEAQ. The CDR3 is 14 residues long. The CDR3 DNA reads TGTGCCAGCAGCCCCAAGCAGGGACACGGTGAGTCTTTCTTT. It translates to CASSPKQGHGESFF.

This clone was recorded only once. The chain is built from TRBV30 and TRBJ1-1; possibly TRBD1 for D (5 bases). Trimming took 4 bases from V and 11 from J, leaving 14 bases between them. Per germline, CDR1 GTSNPN and CDR2 SVGIG (reference sequence). CDR3 size: 11 residues. CDR3: CAWIGGIRAFF. The CDR3 bases are TGTGCCTGGATCGGGGGGATTCGGGCTTTCTTT.

This clone was seen only once. The CDR3 protein is CASSLFTGRGYTF. The DNA of the CDR3 is TGTGCCAGCAGTTTATTCACAGGAAGGGGCTACACCTTC. This rearrangement joins TRBV28 to TRBJ1-2; TRBD1 might be the D (5 bases). The V gene's germline CDR1 is MDHEN and CDR2 SYDVKM. The CDR3 consists of 13 residues. V was shortened by 1 base and J by 8 bases, with 11 bases between the two germline ends.

J is TRBJ2-1 and V is TRBV3-1 (or the pseudogene TRBV3-2), with D unclear. This CDR3 contains 18 residues. Germline lookup yields CDR1 LGHDT and CDR2 YNNKEL (reference sequence). V lost 2 bases, J lost 4 bases, and 21 bases lay in between. CDR3 sequence: CASSQLGGRSGNYNEQFF. CDR3 bases: TGTGCCAGCAGCCAATTAGGTGGCCGCTCGGGTAATTACAATGAGCAGTTCTTC.

This chain links TRBV7-2 with TRBJ1-2; possibly TRBD1 for D (5 bases). The CDR3 loop spans 15 amino acids. Germline V gene sequence: CDR1 SGHTA, CDR2 FQGNSA. Deletions cut 2 bases from V and 2 bases from J, with 12 bases between. The CDR3 loop is CASSLRARQNYGYTF. The CDR3 nucleotides are TGTGCCAGCAGCTTAAGGGCGCGACAGAACTATGGCTACACCTTC.

The V gene is TRBV18, the J gene TRBJ2-2, with 10 bases lining up with TRBD1. The V segment lost 4 bases and the J segment 3 bases; nucleotides outside the gene matches: 11. The CDR3 totals 18 residues. Germline loops: CDR1 KGHSH, CDR2 LQKENI. CDR3: CASSRMTGGSFDTGELFF. As DNA, the CDR3 is TGTGCCAGCTCACGTATGACAGGGGGCTCATTTGACACCGGGGAGCTGTTTTTT.

This chain connects TRBV28 to TRBJ2-1; 7 positions match TRBD1. The length of the CDR3 is 16 residues. Germline trimming cut 5 bases from V and 6 bases from J; bases unmatched to any gene: 13. Germline CDR1 is MDHEN and CDR2 is SYDVKM. The CDR3 sequence is CASSPSRGFGLNEQFF. CDR3 coding DNA: TGTGCCAGCAGTCCGAGCAGGGGGTTCGGTCTCAATGAGCAGTTCTTC.

The chain is built from TRBV11-2 and TRBJ2-1; 7 nucleotides match TRBD2. The germline gives CDR1 SGHAT, CDR2 FQNNGV. The ends lost 5 bases at V and 4 bases at J; junction bases unmatched: 8. This CDR3 is built from 15 residues. The CDR3 DNA reads TGTGCCAGCAGCGGGAGACTAGCCGATTACAATGAGCAGTTCTTC. Amino acids: CASSGRLADYNEQFF.

V and J are TRBV24-1 and TRBJ1-3; TRBD1 matches 7 bases. Unmatched junction bases numbered 3, after V lost 3 bases and J lost 2 bases. The germline CDR1 and CDR2 sequences are KGHDR and SFDVKD. The CDR3 loop spans 15 amino acids. The CDR3 sequence is CATSDADRAGNTIYF. The CDR3 DNA is TGTGCCACCAGTGATGCAGACAGGGCTGGAAACACCATATATTTT.

This chain uses TRBV4-2 with TRBJ1-2; D remains unclear. CDR1 is LGHNA, CDR2 YNFKEQ, per germline. The CDR3 is 15 residues long. V was shortened by 0 bases and J by 2 bases, with 10 bases between the two germline ends. This CDR3 is CASSQDSAENYGYTF. The CDR3 region has the DNA TGTGCCAGCAGCCAAGATTCGGCGGAGAACTATGGCTACACCTTC.

The CDR3 DNA reads as TGTGCCAGCTCACCACGAAATAGCGGGAGTCACAACGAGCAGTACTTC. Amino acids: CASSPRNSGSHNEQYF. The gene calls are TRBV18 and TRBJ2-7, with 9 bases fitting TRBD2. Germline CDR1 is KGHSH and CDR2 is LQKENI. The V segment lost 1 base and the J segment 5 bases; nucleotides outside the gene matches: 9. CDR3 length equals 16 residues.

This rearrangement joins TRBV24-1 to TRBJ2-3; 8 nucleotides agree with TRBD2. CDR1 and CDR2 from the germline V gene are KGHDR and SFDVKD. The CDR3 runs to 17 residues. After removal of 9 bases from V and 1 base from J, the junction contained 14 bases not matched to a gene. In DNA, the CDR3 is TGTGCCACCGCCCTCCGTAGCGGGAAAAGAGGCACAGATACGCAGTATTTT. Translated: CATALRSGKRGTDTQYF.

CDR3 sequence (DNA): TGTGCCAGTAGTATAAAAGCCATGAACACTGAAGCTTTCTTT. Residues: CASSIKAMNTEAFF. The chain couples TRBV19 to TRBJ1-1; no definite D call. The V gene lost 2 bases and the J gene lost 0 bases, with 7 bases spanning the gap. This CDR3 has 14 residues. CDR1 is LNHDA and CDR2 is SQIVND in the germline V gene (reference sequence).